This is a list of T cell receptor beta chains from one sample in a study of cytomegalovirus exposure and HLA in healthy donors. The data were produced by immunoSEQ multiplex PCR, yet TCRdb's version contains in-frame clones alone and is incomplete. The profile covers approximately 100,000 clones, with about 87% appearing a single time and about 1.8% taken by the ten largest. The sample comprised PBMCs. The receptor source for this set is a woman aged 18-35 years in good health and CMV-seropositive. CDR3s include the opening cysteine and the closing phenylalanine or tryptophan. The D gene is left open where the match is weak. Rows may omit the clone size; those that give it use once, few, many or a size class.

v_gene	j_gene	d_gene	abundance	CDR3nt	CDR3aa
TRBV11-2	TRBJ2-7	.	once	TGTGCCAGCAGCCCCCTTGGGGCCACCTACGAGCAGTACTTC	CASSPLGATYEQYF
TRBV19	TRBJ2-1	TRBD2	.	TGTGCCAGTAGTATAGATACTAGCGGGGGGGCCTACAATGAGCAGTTCTTC	CASSIDTSGGAYNEQFF
TRBV27	TRBJ1-5	.	.	TGTGCCAGTGGACAGATTAGCAATCAGCCCCAGCATTTT	CASGQISNQPQHF
TRBV18	TRBJ1-6	.	.	TGTGCCAGCTCACCCGAGATAGTTAACTCACCCCTCCACTTT	CASSPEIVNSPLHF
TRBV29-1	TRBJ1-2	TRBD1	.	TGCAGCGTTGAATTGCAGGGGGCGGATTATGGCTACACCTTC	CSVELQGADYGYTF
TRBV27	TRBJ1-4	.	.	TGTGCCAGCAGTTTATCACCTGGGGGCGGTGAAAAACTGTTTTTT	CASSLSPGGGEKLFF
TRBV7-9	TRBJ1-4	.	.	TGTGCCAGCAGCTTAGGAAGGGGAACTAATGAAAAACTGTTTTTT	CASSLGRGTNEKLFF
TRBV27	TRBJ2-2	.	.	TGTGCCAGCTGTGGTGGACAGACCGGGGAGCTGTTTTTT	CASCGGQTGELFF
TRBV4-1	TRBJ2-2	TRBD2	.	TGCGCCAGCAGCCATTTGGCTAGCGGGGACGGGGAGCTGTTTTTT	CASSHLASGDGELFF
TRBV9	TRBJ1-3	.	.	TGTGCCAGCAGCGGCGAAGCTGGAAACACCATATATTTT	CASSGEAGNTIYF
TRBV2	TRBJ1-1	.	.	TGTGCCAGCACGGGACAGAACACTGAAGCTTTCTTT	CASTGQNTEAFF
TRBV27	TRBJ2-7	TRBD1	.	TGTGCCAGCAGTGCCGGACAGGCCTACGAGCAGTACTTC	CASSAGQAYEQYF
TRBV5-4	TRBJ1-2	TRBD1	.	TGTGCCAGCAGCTTGGGGGACAGCTATGGCTACACCTTC	CASSLGDSYGYTF
TRBV6-6	TRBJ2-2	.	.	TGTGCCACGGCGGGGACCGGGGAGCTGTTTTTT	CATAGTGELFF
TRBV27	TRBJ2-5	.	.	TGTGCCAGCAGTCCCCGGACAGCACAAGAGACCCAGTACTTC	CASSPRTAQETQYF
TRBV4-1	TRBJ2-7	TRBD2	.	TGCGCCAGCAGCCAAGATCGACTAGCGGGATCCTACGAGCAGTACTTC	CASSQDRLAGSYEQYF
TRBV15	TRBJ2-4	.	.	TGTGCCACCAGCAGAGAAGCCCAGGGTGGGCCCCCAAACATTCAGTACTTC	CATSREAQGGPPNIQYF
TRBV9	TRBJ1-1	.	.	TGTGCCAGCAGCCCCCAGGGGAACACTGAAGCTTTCTTT	CASSPQGNTEAFF
TRBV28	TRBJ2-7	.	.	TGTGCCAGCAGTTCCACCCCGCTCCACAGATTGGGGCAGTACTTC	CASSSTPLHRLGQYF
TRBV7-3	TRBJ2-7	TRBD2	once	TGTGCCAGCAGCTTATCTCAATATCTAGCGGGGGGCGACGAGCAGTACTTC	CASSLSQYLAGGDEQYF
TRBV19	TRBJ2-1	TRBD1	.	TGTGCCAGTAGTATGTCTGGGACAGGGAGTTATGAGCAGTTCTTC	CASSMSGTGSYEQFF
TRBV18	TRBJ2-5	TRBD2	.	TGTGCCAGCTCACTCCGACTAGCGGACACACAAGAGACCCAGTACTTC	CASSLRLADTQETQYF
TRBV5-6	TRBJ2-7	.	once	TGTGCCAGCAGCTTGGACACCTACGAGCAGTACTTC	CASSLDTYEQYF
TRBV7-2	TRBJ1-1	.	.	TGTGCCAGCAGCTTGAGGGTCAGTGAAGCTTTCTTT	CASSLRVSEAFF
TRBV11-2	TRBJ2-1	TRBD1	.	TGTGCCAGCAGACCAAGGGGACAGGGCTTGAACAATGAGCAGTTCTTC	CASRPRGQGLNNEQFF
TRBV19	TRBJ2-7	TRBD1	.	TGTGCCAGAACCCGGGACAGAGAGTGCGAGCAGTACTTC	CARTRDRECEQYF
TRBV9	TRBJ2-1	TRBD1	.	TGTGCCAGCAGCGTAGGCCCCGGACAGGGGGCGGGTGGCAATGAGCAGTTCTTC	CASSVGPGQGAGGNEQFF
TRBV7-9	TRBJ1-6	.	few	TGTGCCAGCAGCGCTATTGGCTCCTATAATTCACCCCTCCACTTT	CASSAIGSYNSPLHF
TRBV28	TRBJ2-3	.	.	TGTGCCAGCAGTCTACGACTCGACACAGATACGCAGTATTTT	CASSLRLDTDTQYF
TRBV6-1	TRBJ2-7	TRBD1	.	TGTGCCCACAGGGGGTCCTCCTACGAGCAGTACTTC	CAHRGSSYEQYF
TRBV7-8	TRBJ1-5	TRBD1	.	TGTGCCAGCAGCTTAGGACAGGGAAATAGCAATCAGCCCCAGCATTTT	CASSLGQGNSNQPQHF
TRBV11-2	TRBJ1-1	TRBD1	.	TGTGCCAGCAGCTCTCTACAGGGGAGGAAAACTGAAGCTTTCTTT	CASSSLQGRKTEAFF
TRBV7-6	TRBJ1-6	.	.	TGTGCCAGCAGCTTAGTTCTTGGCGGTAATTCACCCCTCCACTTT	CASSLVLGGNSPLHF
TRBV7-2	TRBJ2-1	TRBD2	.	TGTGCCAGCAGCTACCGAGGACTAGAAGTAAATGAGCAGTTCTTC	CASSYRGLEVNEQFF
TRBV28	TRBJ2-7	TRBD1	.	TGTGCCAGCACTAAAACGGACAGGCTAATGCTCTCCTACGAGCAGTACTTC	CASTKTDRLMLSYEQYF
TRBV4-3	TRBJ2-6	TRBD1	.	TGCGCCAGCAGCCAACCCGGGACAGGGGACTCTGGGGCCAACGTCCTGACTTTC	CASSQPGTGDSGANVLTF
TRBV2	TRBJ1-2	TRBD1	.	TGTGCCAGCAGTAAAACCGGGACAGCGGAGGGCTACACCTTC	CASSKTGTAEGYTF
TRBV7-8	TRBJ1-4	TRBD1	.	TGTGCCAGCAGCTCCCCGGCGGGACAAGGGGGCGGTGAAAAACTGTTTTTT	CASSSPAGQGGGEKLFF
TRBV9	TRBJ2-5	TRBD1	.	TGTGCCAGCAGCATCTCAAGTACCGGGACAGGGGTACAAGAGACCCAGTACTTC	CASSISSTGTGVQETQYF
TRBV5-1	TRBJ2-2	TRBD1	.	TGCGCCAGCAGCTCGGGACAGAGGGCCGGGGAGCTGTTTTTT	CASSSGQRAGELFF
TRBV6-1	TRBJ1-2	TRBD1	few	TGTGCCAGCAGTGAAGCCGGGACAGGACATGGCTACACCTTC	CASSEAGTGHGYTF
TRBV9	TRBJ2-1	TRBD2	.	TGTGCCAGCAGCGTAGGGGCGGGGGATTACAATGAGCAGTTCTTC	CASSVGAGDYNEQFF
TRBV6-5	TRBJ1-5	.	few	TGTGCCAGCAGTTACTCCAGCGGTCAGCCCCAGCATTTT	CASSYSSGQPQHF
TRBV5-1	TRBJ2-5	.	.	TGCGCCAGCAGCCGTATCGCACAGCAAGAGACCCAGTACTTC	CASSRIAQQETQYF
TRBV29-1	TRBJ1-1	.	.	TGCAGCGTAGGGCAGACTAGTGAAGCTTTCTTT	CSVGQTSEAFF
TRBV4-3	TRBJ1-6	TRBD1	.	TGCGCCAGCAGCCAACTACTGACAGGGGTTAATTCACCCCTCCACTTT	CASSQLLTGVNSPLHF
TRBV2	TRBJ1-1	TRBD1	.	TGTGCCAGCAGACAGGGGGCGATGGACACTGAAGCTTTCTTT	CASRQGAMDTEAFF
TRBV27	TRBJ2-3	TRBD2	.	TGTGCCAGCAGTCCTCGGGGGGAAGGCCCAGATACGCAGTATTTT	CASSPRGEGPDTQYF
TRBV25-1	TRBJ2-7	.	.	TGTGCCAGCAGTGAACGGGTTTTCCCGGGACTGGGCTCCTACGAGCAGTACTTC	CASSERVFPGLGSYEQYF
TRBV6-1	TRBJ1-2	.	once	TGTGCCAGCAGTGGGCAGGGGTATGGCTACACCTTC	CASSGQGYGYTF
TRBV7-9	TRBJ1-2	.	.	TGTGCCGATGGAAGGCAGGATCGGTACACCTTC	CADGRQDRYTF
TRBV10-3	TRBJ2-7	TRBD1	.	TGTGCCATCAGTGAGTTTGGGACAGCGACCTACGAGCAGTACTTC	CAISEFGTATYEQYF
TRBV7-2	TRBJ1-2	TRBD1	once	TGTGCCAGCAGCGCCCGACAGGGGGCGCAGGGCTACACCTTC	CASSARQGAQGYTF
TRBV18	TRBJ2-2	.	few	TGTGCCAGCTCACCTCGGACAGCTACGAACACCGGGGAGCTGTTTTTT	CASSPRTATNTGELFF
TRBV2	TRBJ2-1	TRBD1	.	TGTGCCAGCTTAAGGGGACAGGGGTCCAATGAGCAGTTCTTC	CASLRGQGSNEQFF